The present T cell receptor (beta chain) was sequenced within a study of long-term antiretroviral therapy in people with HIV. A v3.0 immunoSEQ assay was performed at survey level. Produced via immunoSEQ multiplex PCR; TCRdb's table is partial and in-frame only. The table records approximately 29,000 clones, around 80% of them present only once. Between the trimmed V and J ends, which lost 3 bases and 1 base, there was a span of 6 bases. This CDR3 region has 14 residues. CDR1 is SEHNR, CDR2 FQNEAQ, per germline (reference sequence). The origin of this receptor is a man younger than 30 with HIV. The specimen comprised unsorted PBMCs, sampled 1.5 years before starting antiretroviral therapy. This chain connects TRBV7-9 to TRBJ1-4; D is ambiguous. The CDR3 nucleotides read TGTGCCAGCAGCTTCGCGCAAACTAATGAAAAACTGTTTTTT. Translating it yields CASSFAQTNEKLFF.